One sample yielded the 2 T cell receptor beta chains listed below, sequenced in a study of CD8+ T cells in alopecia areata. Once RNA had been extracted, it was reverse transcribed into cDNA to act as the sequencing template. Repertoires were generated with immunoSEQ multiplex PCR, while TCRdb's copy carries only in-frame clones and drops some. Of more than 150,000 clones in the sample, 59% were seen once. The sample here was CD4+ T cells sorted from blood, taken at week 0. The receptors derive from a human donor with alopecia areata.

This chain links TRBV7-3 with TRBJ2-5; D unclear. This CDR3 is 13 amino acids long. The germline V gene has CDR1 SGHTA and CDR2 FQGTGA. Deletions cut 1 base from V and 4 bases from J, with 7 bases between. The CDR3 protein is CASSLIPRETQYF. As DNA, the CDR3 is TGTGCCAGCAGCTTAATTCCACGAGAGACCCAGTACTTC.

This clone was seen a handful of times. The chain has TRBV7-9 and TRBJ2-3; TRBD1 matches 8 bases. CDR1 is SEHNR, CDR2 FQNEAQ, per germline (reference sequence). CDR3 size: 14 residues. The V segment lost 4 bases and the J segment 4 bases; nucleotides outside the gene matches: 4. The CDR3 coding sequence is TGTGCCAGCAGCTGGGACAGGCGATCAGATACGCAGTATTTT. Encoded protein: CASSWDRRSDTQYF.